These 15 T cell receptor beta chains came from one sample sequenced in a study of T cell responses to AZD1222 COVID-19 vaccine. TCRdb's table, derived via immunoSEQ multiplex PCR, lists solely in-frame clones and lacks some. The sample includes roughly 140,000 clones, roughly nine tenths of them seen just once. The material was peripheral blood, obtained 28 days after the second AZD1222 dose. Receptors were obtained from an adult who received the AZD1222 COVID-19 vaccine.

This chain's CDR3 is CASSLGGASNEQFF. For the CDR3, the DNA is TGTGCCAGCAGCTTGGGGGGGGCTAGCAATGAGCAGTTCTTC. The chain employs TRBV7-2 and TRBJ2-1, with a possible D match to TRBD2 (7 bases). The CDR3 contains 14 residues. CDR1 is SGHTA and CDR2 is FQGNSA in the germline V gene. V was trimmed by 3 bases and J by 6 bases, leaving 12 bases between them.

CDR3 sequence reads: CASSQGVNYNEQFF. In DNA form, the CDR3 reads TGTGCCAGCAGCCAAGGCGTTAACTACAATGAGCAGTTCTTC. The chain is built from TRBV3-1 (or the pseudogene TRBV3-2) and TRBJ2-1, with no clear D. Germline loops: CDR1 LGHDT, CDR2 YNNKEL (reference sequence). The CDR3 extends over 14 amino acids. Between the trimmed V and J ends, which lost 1 base and 3 bases, there was a span of 7 bases.

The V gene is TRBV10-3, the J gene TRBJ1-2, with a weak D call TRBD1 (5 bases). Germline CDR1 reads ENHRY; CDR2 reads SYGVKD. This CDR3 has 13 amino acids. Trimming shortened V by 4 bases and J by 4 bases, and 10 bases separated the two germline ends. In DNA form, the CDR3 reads TGTGCCATCAGTGGGGGCGAAGGCTATGGCTACACCTTC. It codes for CAISGGEGYGYTF.

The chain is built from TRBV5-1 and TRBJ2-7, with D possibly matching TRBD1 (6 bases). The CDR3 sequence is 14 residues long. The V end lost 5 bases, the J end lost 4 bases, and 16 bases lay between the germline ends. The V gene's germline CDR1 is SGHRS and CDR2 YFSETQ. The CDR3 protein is CASRFISGAYEQYF. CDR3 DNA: TGCGCCAGCAGGTTTATATCAGGGGCATACGAGCAGTACTTC.

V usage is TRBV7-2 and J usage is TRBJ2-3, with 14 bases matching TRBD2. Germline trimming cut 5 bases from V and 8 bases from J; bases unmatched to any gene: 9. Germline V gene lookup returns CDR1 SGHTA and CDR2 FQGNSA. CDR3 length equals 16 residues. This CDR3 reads CASSKGLAGASGTQYF. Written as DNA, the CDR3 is TGTGCCAGCAGCAAGGGACTAGCGGGAGCCTCCGGTACGCAGTATTTT.

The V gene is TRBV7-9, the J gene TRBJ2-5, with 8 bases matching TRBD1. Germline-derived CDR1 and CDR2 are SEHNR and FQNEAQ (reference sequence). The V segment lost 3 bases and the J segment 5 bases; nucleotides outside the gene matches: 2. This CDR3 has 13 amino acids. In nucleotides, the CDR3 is TGTGCCAGCAGCTTCGGGGACAGGGAGACCCAGTACTTC. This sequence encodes CASSFGDRETQYF.

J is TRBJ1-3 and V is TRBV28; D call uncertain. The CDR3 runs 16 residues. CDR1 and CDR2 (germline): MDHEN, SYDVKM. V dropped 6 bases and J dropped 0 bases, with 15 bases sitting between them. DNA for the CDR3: TGTGCCAGCAGGCCGGCTTGGGCGGACTCTGGAAACACCATATATTTT. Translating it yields CASRPAWADSGNTIYF.

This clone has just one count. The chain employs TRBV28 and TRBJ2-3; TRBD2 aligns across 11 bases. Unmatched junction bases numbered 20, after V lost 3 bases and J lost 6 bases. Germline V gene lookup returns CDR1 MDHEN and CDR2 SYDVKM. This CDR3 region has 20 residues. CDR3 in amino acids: CASSFLLWESTSGDPDTQYF. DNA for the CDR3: TGTGCCAGCAGTTTCCTCCTTTGGGAATCGACTAGCGGGGACCCCGATACGCAGTATTTT.

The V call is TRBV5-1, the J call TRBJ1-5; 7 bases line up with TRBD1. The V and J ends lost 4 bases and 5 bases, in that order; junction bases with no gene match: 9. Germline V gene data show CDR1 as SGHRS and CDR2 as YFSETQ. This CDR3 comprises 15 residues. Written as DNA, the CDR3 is TGCGCCAGCAGCAGAGGGGACAGTTCAGATCAGCCCCAGCATTTT. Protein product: CASSRGDSSDQPQHF. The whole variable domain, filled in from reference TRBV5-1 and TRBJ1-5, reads KAGVTQTPRYLIKTRGQQVTLSCSPISGHRSVSWYQQTPGQGLQFLFEYFSETQRNKGNFPGRFSGRQFSNSRSEMNVSTLELGDSALYLCASSRGDSSDQPQHFGDGTRLSIL.

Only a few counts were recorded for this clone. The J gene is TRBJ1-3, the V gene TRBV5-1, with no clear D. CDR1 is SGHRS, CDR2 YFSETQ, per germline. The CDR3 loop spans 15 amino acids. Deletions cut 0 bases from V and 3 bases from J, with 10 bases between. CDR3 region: CASSLGSGGGNTIYF. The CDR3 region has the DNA TGCGCCAGCAGCTTGGGGTCCGGCGGTGGAAACACCATATATTTT. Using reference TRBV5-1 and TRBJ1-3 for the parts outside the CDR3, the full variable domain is KAGVTQTPRYLIKTRGQQVTLSCSPISGHRSVSWYQQTPGQGLQFLFEYFSETQRNKGNFPGRFSGRQFSNSRSEMNVSTLELGDSALYLCASSLGSGGGNTIYFGEGSWLTVV.

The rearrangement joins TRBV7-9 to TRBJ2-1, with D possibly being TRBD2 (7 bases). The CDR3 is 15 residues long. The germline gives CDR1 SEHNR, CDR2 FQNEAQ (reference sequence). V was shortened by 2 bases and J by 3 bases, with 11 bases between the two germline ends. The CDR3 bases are TGTGCCAGCAGCTTAAAAGCGGGACACTACAATGAGCAGTTCTTC. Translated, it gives CASSLKAGHYNEQFF.

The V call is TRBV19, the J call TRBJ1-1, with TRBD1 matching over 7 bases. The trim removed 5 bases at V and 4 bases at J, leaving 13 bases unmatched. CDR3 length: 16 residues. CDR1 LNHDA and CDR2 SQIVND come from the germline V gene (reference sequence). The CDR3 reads CASSVVRDSYFTEAFF. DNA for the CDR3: TGTGCCAGTAGTGTAGTTAGGGACAGTTATTTCACTGAAGCTTTCTTT.

Written as DNA, the CDR3 is TGTGCCAGCAGTTCCTTGGGACTGACCGATTCACCCCTCCACTTT. Its translation is CASSSLGLTDSPLHF. The rearrangement links TRBV28 to TRBJ1-6; possibly TRBD1 for D (5 bases). Trimming removed 4 bases at V and 8 bases at J, with 15 bases between. The CDR3 extends over 15 amino acids. Germline loops: CDR1 MDHEN, CDR2 SYDVKM.

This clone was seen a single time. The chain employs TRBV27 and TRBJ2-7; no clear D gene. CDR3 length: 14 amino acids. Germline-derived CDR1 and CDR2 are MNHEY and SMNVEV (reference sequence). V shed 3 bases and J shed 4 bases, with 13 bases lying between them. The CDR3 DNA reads TGTGCCAGCAGTTTTTCTAGGGTCTTATACGAGCAGTACTTC. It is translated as CASSFSRVLYEQYF.

The CDR3 region is CAAFPGTGFGTDTQYF. The CDR3 DNA is TGTGCCGCCTTCCCCGGGACAGGGTTTGGTACAGATACGCAGTATTTT. The chain couples TRBV10-3 to TRBJ2-3; 9 bases are shared with TRBD1. In germline, CDR1 is ENHRY, CDR2 SYGVKD. J lost 3 bases, V lost 11 bases, and 15 bases had no gene match. This CDR3 spans 16 amino acids.